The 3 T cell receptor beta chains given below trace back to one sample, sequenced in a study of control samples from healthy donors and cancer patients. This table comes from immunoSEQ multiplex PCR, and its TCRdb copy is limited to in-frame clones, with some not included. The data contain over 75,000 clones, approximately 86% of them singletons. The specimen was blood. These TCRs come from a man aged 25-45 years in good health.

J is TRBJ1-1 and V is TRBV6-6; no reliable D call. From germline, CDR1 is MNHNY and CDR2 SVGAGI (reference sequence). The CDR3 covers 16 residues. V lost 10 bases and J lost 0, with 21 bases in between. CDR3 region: CATSNPQTMVNTEAFF. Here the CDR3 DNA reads TGTGCCACCAGCAACCCCCAAACTATGGTGAACACTGAAGCTTTCTTT.

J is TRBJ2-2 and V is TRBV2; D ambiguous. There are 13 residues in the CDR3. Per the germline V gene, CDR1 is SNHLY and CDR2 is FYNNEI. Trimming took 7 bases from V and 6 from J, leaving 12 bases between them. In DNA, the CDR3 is TGTGCCAGCACGGTTTCTGAGTCCGGGGAGCTGTTTTTT. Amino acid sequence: CASTVSESGELFF.

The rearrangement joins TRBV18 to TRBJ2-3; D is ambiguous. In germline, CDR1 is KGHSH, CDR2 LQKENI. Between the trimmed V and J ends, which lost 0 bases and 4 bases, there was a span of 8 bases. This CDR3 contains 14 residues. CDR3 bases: TGTGCCAGCTCACCACCTTCTCCGTCAGATACGCAGTATTTT. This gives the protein CASSPPSPSDTQYF.